Detailed here is one T cell receptor (beta chain). As yet, its antigen is unknown. The record originates from a study of graft-versus-host responses after intestinal transplantation. Study observations and caveats: Early declines in HvG clones that occurred post-transplant were associated with peak circulating GvH clone levels.

Germline assignment: CDR1 MNHNS and CDR2 SASEGT. The CDR3 covers 11 residues. V was pared by 8 bases and J by 6 bases, with 11 bases between. Assay: immunoSEQ multiplex PCR; the TCRdb copy retains only in-frame clones and omits some. This sample has 93,000 or so clones, with 93% found just once. The V and J genes are TRBV6-1 and TRBJ2-7, with D hard to call. This clonotype was sampled from a human donor who received an intestinal transplant. The sequencing used unstimulated CD8+ T cells sorted from spleen or lymph node cells, collected before intestinal transplant. The CDR3 sequence is CASDIWGEQYF. CDR3 sequence (DNA): TGTGCCAGCGACATATGGGGCGAGCAGTACTTC.